The 12 T cell receptor beta chains listed next were all sequenced from one sample in a study of CXCR3-negative and CXCR3-positive naive CD8 T cells (dated by TCRdb to between 2017 and 2020). TCRdb names NextSeq 550 as the instrument used. The Human TCR Profiling Kit (MiLaboratory) was used to prepare UMI-labeled 5' RACE TRB cDNA libraries. TCRdb reprocessed the raw reads; every CDR3 protein sequence is a single record, and DNA is not supplied. The sample table gives 49,000 or so distinct CDR3 sequences. The ten largest clones add up to roughly 0.6% of the sample. What the study reported, not specific to this receptor: TRB CDR3s from CXCR3-positive naive cells showed higher hydrophobicity (lower Kidera factor 4), lower energy, and higher strength and volume indices than CXCR3-negative naive cells.

The antigens these receptors bind are not known. Sequences were obtained from naive CXCR3+ CD8+ T cells from blood. The cell subset or site tag for this specimen amounts to: CD45RO-CCR7+CD27+CD95- naive CD8+ T cells expressing CXCR3 (TNR3+). These receptors came from a human donor in good health. Some clones in this sample may be carry-over from other donors' samples.

The chain carries TRBV2 and TRBJ2-1. This CDR3 region has 12 residues. Germline CDR1 SNHLY, CDR2 FYNNEI. CDR3 sequence reads: CASRRVVDEQFF.

V is TRBV2 and J is TRBJ2-7; the TCRdb D gene call, TRBD1, has no DNA to confirm it. CDR1 and CDR2 (germline): SNHLY, FYNNEI. This CDR3 is 14 amino acids long. The CDR3 loop reads CASSGGRESYEQYF.

The chain uses TRBV9 and TRBJ2-7; the D call from TCRdb, TRBD1, cannot be confirmed without DNA. CDR1 SGDLS and CDR2 YYNGEE come from the germline V gene. This CDR3 spans 14 amino acids. The CDR3 protein is CASSVGGATYEQYF.

This clonotype registers medium-sized by frequency. The chain couples TRBV4-3 to TRBJ2-7; TCRdb calls TRBD2, which cannot be checked without DNA. The CDR3 consists of 14 residues. CDR1 LGHNA and CDR2 YSLEER come from the germline V gene. The CDR3: CASSHRAQVGEQYF.

This chain uses TRBV11-2 with TRBJ1-3. This CDR3 comprises 16 residues. CDR1 is SGHAT, CDR2 FQNNGV, per germline. CDR3 in amino acids: CASSLGRQISGNTIYF.

This chain links TRBV7-9 with TRBJ1-3. Germline V gene sequence: CDR1 SEHNR, CDR2 FQNEAQ (reference sequence). This CDR3 has 15 amino acids. CDR3 residues: CASSLPTVSGNTIYF. Full variable domain (remainder filled in from reference TRBV7-9 and TRBJ1-3): DTGVSQNPRHKITKRGQNVTFRCDPISEHNRLYWYRQTLGQGPEFLTYFQNEAQLEKSRLLSDRFSAERPKGSFSTLEIQRTEQGDSAMYLCASSLPTVSGNTIYFGEGSWLTVV.

This sequence joins TRBV7-9 and TRBJ2-3; TCRdb names TRBD1, which stays unverified in the absence of DNA. CDR3 size: 16 residues. From germline, CDR1 is SEHNR and CDR2 FQNEAQ (reference sequence). CDR3 region: CASSPLWGPRTDTQYF.

The chain links TRBV7-2 to TRBJ2-7; as DNA is missing, the TRBD2 call by TCRdb cannot be tested. Germline V gene sequence: CDR1 SGHTA, CDR2 FQGNSA. This CDR3 region has 16 residues. The CDR3 sequence: CASSSALGGGPYEQYF.

The genes are TRBV28 and TRBJ2-7; TCRdb proposes TRBD2, but this gene call is untestable without DNA. The CDR3 length is 17 residues. Germline CDR1 is MDHEN and CDR2 is SYDVKM. The CDR3: CASSLPVSTGSSYEQYF.

The rearrangement joins TRBV20-1 to TRBJ2-1; TCRdb's D call of TRBD2 is untestable without DNA. This CDR3 spans 12 amino acids. Germline CDR1 is DFQATT and CDR2 is SNEGSKA (reference sequence). The CDR3 spells CSASRLANEQFF.

This sequence joins TRBV29-1 and TRBJ2-7. CDR1 and CDR2 from the germline V gene are SQVTM and ANQGSEA. The CDR3 is made up of 15 amino acids. The CDR3 region is CSVRGTVWSSYEQYF.

This chain uses TRBV6-5 with TRBJ2-5; the D call of TRBD2 rests on TCRdb alone, since no DNA is present to check it. This CDR3 spans 14 amino acids. Germline V gene data show CDR1 as MNHEY and CDR2 as SVGAGI. CDR3: CASSGLVSGETQYF.